This TCR beta chain is from a study of OX40 agonist ivuxolimab in advanced cancers. Study overall: All patients had ivuxolimab intravenously every 2 weeks at 0.01 to 10 mg/kg.

The V end lost 0 bases, the J end lost 5 bases, and 7 bases lay between the germline ends. Germline CDR1 is MNHEY and CDR2 is SVGAGI. The CDR3 covers 13 residues. Generated by immunoSEQ multiplex PCR, the TCRdb table keeps only in-frame clones and is missing some. There are about 17,000 clones in the sample; around four fifths occur only once, and 25% to 30% lies in the top ten. The rearrangement uses TRBV6-5 and TRBJ1-1; D ambiguous. The source of this sequence is an adult with an advanced solid tumor such as melanoma, head and neck, liver or kidney cancer. The material sequenced was CD4+ or CD8+ T cells sorted from blood, taken in a trial of the OX40 agonist ivuxolimab. The CDR3 bases are TGTGCCAGCAGTTACTCGAAGGCGACTGAAGCTTTCTTT. Its translation: CASSYSKATEAFF.